One T cell receptor beta chain is described in this entry. Here immunoSEQ multiplex PCR was the method, and the copy in TCRdb shows in-frame clones only, minus some. The sample has a few hundred thousand clones, about 87% seen once; the top ten hold roughly 4%. The sample originates from a study of blood T cell repertoires in COVID-19. About the research overall: From the United States, Italy and Spain came samples of acute and convalescent COVID-19.

The CDR3 is 12 residues long. V was clipped by 5 bases and J by 5 bases, with 10 bases between them. Germline V lookup: CDR1 SEHNR, CDR2 FQNEAQ (reference sequence). This chain joins TRBV7-9 and TRBJ2-7; unclear D gene. The sample taken for sequencing was peripheral blood. This TCR derives from a man between 60 and 70 years old who had recovered from COVID-19. CDR3 nucleotide sequence: TGTGCCAGCAGCCCGAGTCGCGACGAGCAGTACTTC. Protein: CASSPSRDEQYF.